This T cell receptor beta chain was found in a study of blood T cell repertoires in COVID-19. CDR3 size: 15 residues. J was trimmed by 7 bases and V by 3 bases; bases with no gene match: 11. Germline V lookup: CDR1 SGDLS, CDR2 YYNGEE. Assay: immunoSEQ multiplex PCR; the TCRdb copy retains only in-frame clones and omits some. This sample yields 50,000 to 60,000 clones, of which around nine tenths are seen a single time; around 8% belongs to the top ten. The sequenced material came from peripheral blood. This sequence was found in a man aged 55 to 70 with active COVID-19. The rearrangement links TRBV9 to TRBJ2-7, with TRBD2 matching over 9 bases. This CDR3 is CASSATGGGVGEQYF. CDR3 DNA: TGTGCCAGCAGCGCCACTGGCGGGGGGGTAGGGGAGCAGTACTTC.